A single sample is the source of the 23 T cell receptor beta chains below, sequenced in a study of cytomegalovirus exposure and HLA in healthy donors. The PCR ran on 60 Vbeta and 13 Jbeta primers. Only in-frame clones appear in the TCRdb table, and some are missing; sequencing was by immunoSEQ multiplex PCR. The sample has 95,000 to 150,000 clones; 74% are singletons. Sequenced: PBMCs. These receptors all come from a man aged 40-55 years in good health and CMV-seropositive.

The rearrangement links TRBV5-1 to TRBJ2-1, with TRBD2 matching 7 bases. V dropped 4 bases and J dropped 4; count of bases not matched to a gene: 11. The V gene's germline CDR1 is SGHRS and CDR2 YFSETQ. The CDR3 has 16 amino acids. The chain's CDR3 is CASSTSGGRTYNEQFF. In nucleotides, the CDR3 is TGCGCCAGCAGCACCTCGGGCGGGAGAACTTACAATGAGCAGTTCTTC.

The chain is built from TRBV27 and TRBJ2-3; weak D call: TRBD2 (6 bases). This CDR3 is 17 amino acids long. Trimming cost V 5 bases and J 4 bases, with 22 bases left between them. Germline-derived CDR1 and CDR2 are MNHEY and SMNVEV (reference sequence). DNA for the CDR3: TGTGCCAGCAGTACTCGTGGGGTCGGGAGTAGGCCAGATACGCAGTATTTT. Amino acids: CASSTRGVGSRPDTQYF.

This clone was observed a few times. V usage is TRBV28 and J usage is TRBJ1-2, with 8 bases identical to TRBD1. CDR3 length: 14 amino acids. Germline lookup yields CDR1 MDHEN and CDR2 SYDVKM. V lost 5 bases, J lost 4 bases, and 6 bases stayed unmatched. CDR3 amino acids: CASSPQGGGYGYTF. DNA of the CDR3: TGTGCCAGCAGTCCACAGGGGGGCGGCTATGGCTACACCTTC.

V gene TRBV27 combines with J gene TRBJ1-2; 7 bases align to TRBD1. The germline V gene encodes CDR1 MNHEY and CDR2 SMNVEV (reference sequence). This CDR3 is built from 14 residues. The junction had 11 bases not matched to a gene; V was cut back by 6 bases and J by 7 bases. The CDR3 spells CASRTSTGPSGYTF. The CDR3 region has the DNA TGTGCCAGCAGGACCTCGACAGGGCCCTCTGGCTACACCTTC.

This clone was observed a few times. This chain connects TRBV5-1 to TRBJ1-1; D gene uncertain. CDR3 length: 16 residues. Germline V gene data show CDR1 as SGHRS and CDR2 as YFSETQ. V lost 2 bases and J 0 bases, leaving 14 bases between the germline ends. The CDR3 nucleotides are TGCGCCAGCAGCTTTTCTCAGGTCAATATGAACACTGAAGCTTTCTTT. Encoded protein: CASSFSQVNMNTEAFF.

The chain combines TRBV7-6 with TRBJ2-7; TRBD1 aligns across 12 bases. V dropped 4 bases and J dropped 2; count of bases not matched to a gene: 3. The CDR3 extends over 15 amino acids. Germline V CDR1 and CDR2: SGHVS, FNYEAQ. The CDR3 is CASSSGQGAAYEQYF. The CDR3 DNA reads as TGTGCCAGCAGCTCGGGACAGGGGGCAGCCTACGAGCAGTACTTC.

The chain uses TRBV6-5 and TRBJ1-5, with TRBD1 matching over 7 bases. The CDR3 contains 15 residues. V dropped 5 bases and J dropped 3; count of bases not matched to a gene: 7. Germline V gene data show CDR1 as MNHEY and CDR2 as SVGAGI. CDR3 bases: TGTGCCAGCAGTGGATCGGGACAGCACAATCAGCCCCAGCATTTT. It encodes CASSGSGQHNQPQHF.

This rearrangement joins TRBV6-5 to TRBJ2-5; a possible D gene is TRBD1 (5 bases). The germline V gene has CDR1 MNHEY and CDR2 SVGAGI. This CDR3 is built from 13 residues. The V and J ends lost 7 bases and 5 bases respectively, with 14 bases between them. Here the CDR3 DNA reads TGTGCCAGCACACTACAGGCTCGGGAGACCCAGTACTTC. It yields the protein CASTLQARETQYF.

The rearrangement uses TRBV5-4 and TRBJ2-3; 8 bases are a match to TRBD1. The V gene end was trimmed by 4 bases and the J gene end by 3 bases; junction bases not matched to a gene: 7. The germline gives CDR1 SGHNT, CDR2 YYREEE (reference sequence). The CDR3 consists of 15 residues. The CDR3 DNA is TGTGCCAGCAGCCGGCTGGACAGGGAGACAGATACGCAGTATTTT. Translating it yields CASSRLDRETDTQYF.

The chain is built from TRBV7-2 and TRBJ1-2, with 12 bases fitting TRBD1. With V trimmed by 7 bases and J by 7 bases, 13 bases remained unmatched. CDR3 length: 16 amino acids. CDR1 SGHTA and CDR2 FQGNSA come from the germline V gene. The CDR3 region has the DNA TGTGCCAGCACCATGCCGGGACAGGGGGCTGTGAGTGGCTACACCTTC. Its protein is CASTMPGQGAVSGYTF.

This sequence joins TRBV6-6 and TRBJ1-1; the D gene is possibly TRBD1 (6 bases). Deletions cut 5 bases from V and 7 bases from J, with 17 bases between. The CDR3 loop spans 14 amino acids. Per germline, CDR1 MNHNY and CDR2 SVGAGI (reference sequence). This chain's CDR3 is CASSRTVQLFEAFF. The CDR3 DNA reads as TGTGCCAGCAGTCGGACAGTACAACTATTTGAAGCTTTCTTT.

This chain links TRBV6-6 with TRBJ2-3; TRBD2 agrees at 7 bases. With 5 bases clipped from V and 4 bases from J, the junction kept 12 bases outside the gene matches. Germline V gene data show CDR1 as MNHNY and CDR2 as SVGAGI (reference sequence). The length of the CDR3 is 16 residues. DNA of the CDR3: TGTGCCAGCAGTCCTCCGGGGCGGGAGTCGGCAGATACGCAGTATTTT. This encodes CASSPPGRESADTQYF.

This rearrangement joins TRBV13 to TRBJ1-1; tentatively, D is TRBD1 (5 bases). The CDR3 has 13 residues. Per the germline V gene, CDR1 is PRHDT and CDR2 is FYEKMQ (reference sequence). The germline V and J ends were trimmed by 1 base and 4 bases, with 7 bases remaining between them. In nucleotides, the CDR3 is TGTGCCAGCAGCTTAGATGGGGCCACTGAAGCTTTCTTT. It yields the protein CASSLDGATEAFF.

The V and J genes are TRBV15 and TRBJ2-7, with 11 bases aligning to TRBD1. The V and J ends lost 4 bases and 2 bases, in that order; junction bases with no gene match: 4. The CDR3 runs to 15 residues. Germline V gene sequence: CDR1 LNHNV, CDR2 YYDKDF (reference sequence). Here the CDR3 DNA reads TGTGCCACCAGCATCGGACAGGGGGCGGCCTACGAGCAGTACTTC. Translated: CATSIGQGAAYEQYF.

This sequence joins TRBV28 and TRBJ1-1; TRBD1 might be the D (5 bases). The CDR3 totals 19 residues. The V and J ends lost 1 base and 1 base respectively, with 22 bases between them. Germline V lookup: CDR1 MDHEN, CDR2 SYDVKM. CDR3 DNA sequence: TGTGCCAGCAGTTTATATATATCCCCTGGGGGGGGGAGGAACACTGAAGCTTTCTTT. Translation gives CASSLYISPGGGRNTEAFF.

The chain joins TRBV5-1 to TRBJ2-1, with 7 bases identical to TRBD2. Per germline, CDR1 SGHRS and CDR2 YFSETQ. The CDR3 contains 15 residues. The V gene end was trimmed by 0 bases and the J gene end by 2 bases; junction bases not matched to a gene: 2. The CDR3 sequence: CASSLASGTYNEQFF. In DNA, the CDR3 is TGCGCCAGCAGCTTGGCGAGCGGGACCTACAATGAGCAGTTCTTC.

This clone was counted between two and nine times. The chain combines TRBV11-2 with TRBJ2-2, with D possibly matching TRBD1 (5 bases). Germline values: CDR1 SGHAT, CDR2 FQNNGV. The CDR3 loop spans 15 amino acids. The V and J ends lost 1 base and 2 bases respectively, with 8 bases between them. Here the CDR3 DNA reads TGTGCCAGCAGCTTAGCCAGGGTTAACACCGGGGAGCTGTTTTTT. Residues: CASSLARVNTGELFF.

The chain is built from TRBV29-1 and TRBJ2-7, with TRBD2 matching over 12 bases. Germline V gene data show CDR1 as SQVTM and CDR2 as ANQGSEA. The CDR3 has 13 residues. Losses at the gene ends were 7 bases for V and 5 bases for J; bases not matched to a gene: 6. As DNA, the CDR3 is TGCAGCGCCATGACTAGCGGGAGTAACGAGCAGTACTTC. It is translated as CSAMTSGSNEQYF.

The chain employs TRBV19 and TRBJ1-5; D remains unclear. Trimming removed 6 bases at V and 2 bases at J, with 14 bases between. This CDR3 is 15 amino acids long. Per the germline V gene, CDR1 is LNHDA and CDR2 is SQIVND (reference sequence). CDR3 sequence reads: CASSPGLRRNQPQHF. In DNA form, the CDR3 reads TGTGCCAGTAGCCCGGGGTTGCGGCGCAATCAGCCCCAGCATTTT.

The chain joins TRBV6-1 to TRBJ1-5, with 10 bases identical to TRBD1. Germline assignment: CDR1 MNHNS and CDR2 SASEGT. The V gene end was trimmed by 6 bases and the J gene end by 3 bases; junction bases not matched to a gene: 2. CDR3 length: 14 amino acids. DNA for the CDR3: TGTGCCAGCAGGGGGACAGGGGCCAATCAGCCCCAGCATTTT. Protein: CASRGTGANQPQHF.

J is TRBJ2-1 and V is TRBV27; 14 bases are shared with TRBD2. J was trimmed by 10 bases and V by 6 bases; bases with no gene match: 20. Germline CDR1 reads MNHEY; CDR2 reads SMNVEV (reference sequence). There are 19 residues in the CDR3. Written as DNA, the CDR3 is TGTGCCAGCAGCCTAAGTCCGGGACTAGCGGGGGAGCTGGACCGGGAGCAGTTCTTC. Translated, it gives CASSLSPGLAGELDREQFF.

The chain has TRBV4-3 and TRBJ2-1; 8 bases match TRBD1. CDR3 size: 16 residues. Germline V lookup: CDR1 LGHNA, CDR2 YSLEER. Germline trimming cut 5 bases from V and 8 bases from J; bases unmatched to any gene: 14. The CDR3 DNA follows: TGCGCCAGCAGCTCCAGGACAGGGTCGATTGCCGATGAGCAGTTCTTC. It encodes CASSSRTGSIADEQFF.

This clone has only a few counts. V and J are TRBV9 and TRBJ2-1, with 10 positions matching TRBD2. The CDR3 is 16 residues long. The germline CDR1 and CDR2 sequences are SGDLS and YYNGEE. Trimming took 0 bases from V and 3 from J; bases not matched to a gene: 3. In DNA, the CDR3 is TGTGCCAGCAGCGTAGGTCTAGCGGGAGACTACAATGAGCAGTTCTTC. Translated, it gives CASSVGLAGDYNEQFF.